The T cell receptor (beta chain) under discussion was sequenced for a study of beta chain features in type 1 diabetes. General study results and limits: Whether HLA type influences TCRB rearrangement remained unresolved here. Within each of all four CD4+ subsets, Type 1 diabetes patients had TCRB CDR3s that were moderately but significantly shorter. Although PCR might favor shorter templates, it would do so equally in patients and controls.

A single heparinised blood sample, averaging about 120 mL, was obtained per donor. Each of the CD4+ naive, central memory, regulatory and stem cell-like memory populations was sorted via CD45RO/CCR7/CD25/CD127/CD95/CD27. V was shortened by 4 bases and J by 2 bases, with 9 bases between the two germline ends. Per germline, CDR1 GTSNPN and CDR2 SVGIG (reference sequence). The CDR3 sequence is 13 residues long. Reverse transcription of all isolated RNA meant that expressed TCRB transcripts were sequenced. Data came from immunoSEQ multiplex PCR; TCRdb stores just in-frame clones and leaves some out. The sample includes some 200,000 clones, 16% of them seen just once. This clone has only a few counts. Its target is not known.

The source of this sequence is a man aged 25 to 40 with type 1 diabetes. The sequenced sample consisted of naive CD4+ T cells from blood. This chain uses TRBV30 with TRBJ2-1; no firm D call. Written as DNA, the CDR3 is TGTGCCTGGACATCTGCGGCCTACAATGAGCAGTTCTTC. Translated, it gives CAWTSAAYNEQFF.